This T cell receptor (beta chain) was identified in a study of technical replicates of blood from a handful of donors. CDR3 length: 13 residues. Germline V gene lookup returns CDR1 MNHEY and CDR2 SMNVEV (reference sequence). The germline V and J ends were trimmed by 5 bases and 5 bases, with 9 bases remaining between them. This clone has just a few counts. This table comes from immunoSEQ multiplex PCR, and its TCRdb copy is limited to in-frame clones, with some not included. The sample lists tens of thousands of clones; 90% to 95% were seen once. The chain uses TRBV27 and TRBJ1-4; the D gene is possibly TRBD1 (5 bases). The sample consisted of PBMCs. This receptor was identified in a human donor in good health. Some clones in this sample may be carry-over from other donors' samples. This chain's CDR3 is CASSPRQNEKLFF. The CDR3 coding sequence is TGTGCCAGCAGTCCGAGACAGAATGAAAAACTGTTTTTT.